This T cell receptor beta chain was retrieved from a study of CD8 T cells in ankylosing spondylitis. Study results and limitations: Disease-linked clones displayed a CD8+ phenotype and appeared relatively rarely in peripheral blood. There were earlier reports of some motif variants in reactive arthritis synovial fluid and blood. For ankylosing spondylitis blood, a TCR beta motif of under ten highly homologous variants appeared characteristic.

Using quantitative 5'-RACE with molecular barcodes, the authors made TCR beta libraries. TCRdb itself ran the 5' RACE reads through MiXCR, one entry per CDR3 protein. This table has approximately 300,000 distinct CDR3 sequences, less than 9.5% appearing once. CDR3 length: 15 residues. This clonotype has more than one count but fewer than ten. The antigen remains undetermined. The junction shows a germline mismatch at one end, possibly a read error. Sequencing input: blood, either unsorted or a sorted T cell fraction (not recorded which). The gene calls are TRBV12-3 or TRBV12-4 and TRBJ2-6, with D perhaps matching TRBD1 (5 bases). The sequence was collected from a male donor with ankylosing spondylitis. Written as DNA, the CDR3 is TGTGCCAGCAGTTTAGGGGGCGCTGGGGCCAACGTCCTGGCTTTC. Amino acid sequence: CASSLGGAGANVLAF.